This is a list of T cell receptor beta chains from one sample in a study of T cells after yellow fever vaccination. TCRdb re-derived calls from the 5' RACE reads in MiXCR, one entry per CDR3 protein. This sample carries about 120,000 distinct CDR3 sequences, roughly 15% of them seen once, and the ten largest clones take approximately 39%. The sample in question was CD8+ T cells sorted from PBMCs, obtained 5 days after the yellow fever booster vaccination. Receptor source: a young man who received the YFV17D yellow fever vaccine. Both conserved end residues are part of each CDR3. Each record gives: J gene, clone size, D gene, V gene, CDR3 protein, CDR3 DNA. D genes are given only for firm matches. Rows may omit the clone size; those that give it use once, few, many or a size class.

J: TRBJ2-2
size: few
D: -
V: TRBV7-2
CDR3: CASSLIVGRTGELFF
DNA: TGTGCCAGCAGCTTAATAGTTGGGAGGACCGGGGAGCTGTTTTTT

J: TRBJ2-2
size: few
D: -
V: TRBV5-5
CDR3: CASRHANTGELFF
DNA: TGTGCCAGCAGACACGCGAACACCGGGGAGCTGTTTTTT

J: TRBJ1-2
size: -
D: -
V: TRBV6-1
CDR3: CASSERGGIISYGYTF
DNA: TGTGCCAGCAGTGAAAGAGGGGGAATCATCTCCTATGGCTACACCTTC

J: TRBJ2-2
size: -
D: -
V: TRBV4-3
CDR3: CASSQVNRAGELFF
DNA: TGCGCCAGCAGCCAGGTGAATCGGGCCGGGGAGCTGTTTTTT

J: TRBJ2-1
size: -
D: TRBD1
V: TRBV7-8
CDR3: CASSLATGQGSNEQFF
DNA: TGTGCCAGCAGCTTAGCCACTGGACAGGGGAGCAATGAGCAGTTCTTC

J: TRBJ2-3
size: -
D: -
V: TRBV29-1
CDR3: CSVEGGEDRRTDTQYF
DNA: TGCAGCGTTGAAGGAGGGGAAGACCGTCGCACAGATACGCAGTATTTT

J: TRBJ2-7
size: -
D: TRBD1
V: TRBV7-9
CDR3: CASSSGQGRSYEQYF
DNA: TGTGCCAGCAGCTCGGGACAGGGGCGATCCTACGAGCAGTACTTC

J: TRBJ2-1
size: -
D: TRBD2
V: TRBV12-3/TRBV12-4
CDR3: CASMGGGVGEQFF
DNA: TGTGCCAGCATGGGCGGGGGAGTAGGGGAGCAGTTCTTC

J: TRBJ1-1
size: few
D: -
V: TRBV6-2/TRBV6-3
CDR3: CASSFRVTEAFF
DNA: TGTGCCAGCAGTTTCAGGGTTACTGAAGCTTTCTTT

J: TRBJ1-2
size: few
D: TRBD1
V: TRBV6-5
CDR3: CASSYRGQGASGYTF
DNA: TGTGCCAGCAGTTACCGGGGACAGGGGGCTTCTGGCTACACCTTC

J: TRBJ2-3
size: -
D: -
V: TRBV3-2
CDR3: CASSHFYPEITDTQYF
DNA: TGTGCCAGCAGCCACTTTTACCCCGAGATCACAGATACGCAGTATTTT

J: TRBJ1-5
size: few
D: -
V: TRBV19
CDR3: CASSISTGGLQPQHF
DNA: TGTGCCAGTAGTATTTCAACGGGGGGCCTTCAGCCCCAGCATTTT

J: TRBJ2-5
size: many
D: -
V: TRBV7-9
CDR3: CASSSTYQETQYF
DNA: TGTGCCAGCAGCTCCACGTACCAAGAGACCCAGTACTTC

J: TRBJ2-3
size: -
D: TRBD2
V: TRBV5-6
CDR3: CASSFSGGAADTQYF
DNA: TGTGCCAGCAGCTTTAGCGGGGGGGCGGCAGATACGCAGTATTTT

J: TRBJ2-1
size: -
D: -
V: TRBV29-1
CDR3: CSVLLTYNEQFF
DNA: TGCAGCGTTCTCTTAACCTACAATGAGCAGTTCTTC

J: TRBJ2-6
size: -
D: TRBD1
V: TRBV27
CDR3: CASRLTGYPTITSGANVLTF
DNA: TGTGCCAGCAGACTGACAGGGTACCCGACTATCACTTCTGGGGCCAACGTCCTGACTTTC

J: TRBJ1-5
size: few
D: -
V: TRBV9
CDR3: CASSVAGDNQPQHF
DNA: TGTGCCAGCAGCGTAGCAGGGGACAATCAGCCCCAGCATTTT

J: TRBJ2-3
size: few
D: -
V: TRBV7-3
CDR3: CASSAIPADTQYF
DNA: TGTGCCAGCAGCGCCATTCCAGCAGATACGCAGTATTTT